The clone carrying this T cell receptor beta chain was observed at least ten times. Trimming stripped 3 bases from V and 3 bases from J, with 11 bases between. Germline lookup yields CDR1 LNHDA and CDR2 SQIVND (reference sequence). The CDR3 has 14 residues. The hyperthyroidism patients had all been newly diagnosed, and their disease duration was under 2 months. Their ages ranged from 18 to 65 years. Clinicians diagnosed patients from clinical symptoms, serum thyroxine and TRAb, thyroid ultrasound and orbital computed tomography. This entry is derived from a study of T cells in Graves' hyperthyroidism and ophthalmopathy. The investigators amplified TCR beta CDR3 regions from RNA transcripts. When the TCR CDR3 underwent first-round RT-PCR, the HTBI primer set was used. TCRdb recomputed calls from the multiplex PCR reads with MiXCR, one row per CDR3 protein. This table holds fewer than 300,000 distinct CDR3 sequences, about 25% found once.

The TCR sequence derives from a man aged 40-55 years with Graves' hyperthyroidism that later progressed to Graves' ophthalmopathy. What was sequenced was blood. The gene calls are TRBV19 and TRBJ2-5, with no clear D. CDR3 nucleotide sequence: TGTGCCAGTAGTATCCCTCGGTCCAAAGAGACCCAGTACTTC. Its translation is CASSIPRSKETQYF.